The next 7 T cell receptor beta chains were all read from a single sample in a study of blood T cell repertoires in COVID-19 (dated by TCRdb to the early 2020s). To prepare the library, the immunoSEQ multiplex PCR assay was applied. TCRdb obtained this table from immuneACCESS and retained in-frame rearrangements with V and J assigned. These tables miss some clones; where compared with another copy, unresolved V genes account for less than half of the shortfall, and the remainder is unexplained. The table for this sample lists around 130,000 clones; roughly 90% of them were counted only once. The top ten constitute approximately 5% of the sample. What was sequenced was peripheral blood. These receptors were taken from a man aged 60 to 69 with COVID-19, enrolled during active disease.

The chain links TRBV6-5 to TRBJ2-3, with 11 bases aligning to TRBD2. V was pared by 6 bases and J by 3 bases, with 5 bases of the junction left unmatched. This CDR3 is 15 amino acids long. In germline, CDR1 is MNHEY, CDR2 SVGAGI. DNA for the CDR3: TGTGCCAGCAGCCCACTAGCGGGAGAAACAGATACGCAGTATTTT. This gives the protein CASSPLAGETDTQYF.

This clone was seen just once. The rearrangement links TRBV2 to TRBJ1-4; D is unresolved. Germline CDR1 reads SNHLY; CDR2 reads FYNNEI. The length of the CDR3 is 12 residues. The CDR3 DNA reads as TGTGCGACTCGAGCAACTAATGAAAAACTGTTTTTT. This codes for CATRATNEKLFF.

Regarding this clone: Compared with germline, one end of the junction differs, possibly owing to a read error. The chain is built from TRBV12-5 and TRBJ2-7, with a weak D call TRBD2 (5 bases). The CDR3 loop spans 12 amino acids. Germline V gives CDR1 LGHNT, CDR2 FRNRAP. CDR3 loop: CASGADSHEQYF. The CDR3 coding sequence is TGTGCTAGTGGTGCGGACTCCCACGAGCAGTACTTC.

The chain couples TRBV7-9 to TRBJ2-1; weak D call: TRBD1 (5 bases). Trimming cost V 5 bases and J 2 bases, with 13 bases left between them. CDR1 is SEHNR and CDR2 is FQNEAQ in the germline V gene (reference sequence). The CDR3 consists of 15 residues. The CDR3: CASSPKGFAYNEQFF. The CDR3 nucleotides read TGTGCCAGCAGCCCTAAGGGGTTTGCCTACAATGAGCAGTTCTTC.

The chain uses TRBV7-2 and TRBJ1-3; TRBD1 matches at 10 bases. The CDR3 extends over 16 amino acids. Looked up from germline, CDR1 is SGHTA and CDR2 is FQGNSA. Losses at the gene ends were 5 bases for V and 4 bases for J; bases not matched to a gene: 8. The chain's CDR3 is CASSPRTGGSGNTIYF. The CDR3 coding sequence is TGTGCCAGCAGCCCCCGGACAGGGGGGAGCGGAAACACCATATATTTT.

The chain is built from TRBV28 and TRBJ2-1; the match to TRBD1 covers 11 bases. The CDR3 covers 16 residues. J was trimmed by 8 bases and V by 5 bases; bases with no gene match: 11. Germline assignment: CDR1 MDHEN and CDR2 SYDVKM. In nucleotides, the CDR3 is TGTGCCAGCAGTCCCATGGACAGGGGGCAGGGCGATGAGCAGTTCTTC. Translated: CASSPMDRGQGDEQFF. The whole variable domain, filled in from reference TRBV28 and TRBJ2-1, reads DVKVTQSSRYLVKRTGEKVFLECVQDMDHENMFWYRQDPGLGLRLIYFSYDVKMKEKGDIPEGYSVSREKKERFSLILESASTNQTSMYLCASSPMDRGQGDEQFFGPGTRLTVL.

The chain is built from TRBV7-2 and TRBJ2-3; 7 nucleotides agree with TRBD2. CDR3 length: 14 residues. In germline, CDR1 is SGHTA, CDR2 FQGNSA. The ends lost 3 bases at V and 3 bases at J; junction bases unmatched: 3. The CDR3 bases are TGTGCCAGCAGCTTCGGACTAGAGACAGATACGCAGTATTTT. Its translation is CASSFGLETDTQYF. Complete variable domain (other parts from reference TRBV7-2 and TRBJ2-3): GAGVSQSPSNKVTEKGKDVELRCDPISGHTALYWYRQSLGQGLEFLIYFQGNSAPDKSGLPSDRFSAERTGGSVSTLTIQRTQQEDSAVYLCASSFGLETDTQYFGPGTRLTVL.